The clone carrying this T cell receptor (beta chain) was picked up a small number of times. The table came from immunoSEQ multiplex PCR; TCRdb's copy has only in-frame clones and leaves some out. The data contain 30,000 to 40,000 clones, under 85% of them singletons. This sample stems from a study of OX40 agonist ivuxolimab in advanced cancers. This CDR3 is built from 13 residues. The germline gives CDR1 SGDLS, CDR2 YYNGEE. V dropped 1 base and J dropped 7 bases, with 6 bases sitting between them. This sample comprised CD4+ or CD8+ T cells sorted from blood, obtained in a trial of the OX40 agonist ivuxolimab. This rearrangement joins TRBV9 to TRBJ1-6; D uncertain. This TCR was recovered from an adult with an advanced solid tumor such as melanoma, head and neck, liver or kidney cancer. CDR3 nucleotides: TGTGCCAGCAGCGTATCCCCGAATTCACCCCTCCACTTT. Protein product: CASSVSPNSPLHF.